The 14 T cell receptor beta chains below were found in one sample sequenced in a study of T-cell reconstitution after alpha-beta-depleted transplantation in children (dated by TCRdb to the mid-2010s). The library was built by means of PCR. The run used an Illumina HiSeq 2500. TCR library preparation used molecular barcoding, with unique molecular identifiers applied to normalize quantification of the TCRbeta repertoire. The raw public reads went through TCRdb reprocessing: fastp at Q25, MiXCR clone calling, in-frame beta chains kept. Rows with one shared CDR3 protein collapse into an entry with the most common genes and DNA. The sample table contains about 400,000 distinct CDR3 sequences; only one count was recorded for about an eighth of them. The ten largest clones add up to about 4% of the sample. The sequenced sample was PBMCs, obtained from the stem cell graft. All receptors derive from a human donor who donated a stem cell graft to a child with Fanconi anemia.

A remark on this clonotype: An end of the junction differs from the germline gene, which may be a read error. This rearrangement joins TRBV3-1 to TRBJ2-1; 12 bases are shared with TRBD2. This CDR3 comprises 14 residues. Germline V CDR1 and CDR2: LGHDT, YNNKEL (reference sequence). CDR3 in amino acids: CASSQGTTASGGVF. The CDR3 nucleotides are TGTGCCAGCAGCCAAGGGACCACGGCTAGCGGGGGGGTCTTC.

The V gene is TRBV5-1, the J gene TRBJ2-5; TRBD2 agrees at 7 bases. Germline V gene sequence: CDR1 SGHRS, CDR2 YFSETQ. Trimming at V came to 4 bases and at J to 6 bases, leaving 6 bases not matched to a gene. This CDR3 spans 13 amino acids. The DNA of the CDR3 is TGCGCCAGCAGCGGACTAGTATTGCAGACCCAGTACTTC. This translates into CASSGLVLQTQYF. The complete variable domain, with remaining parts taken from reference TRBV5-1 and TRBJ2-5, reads KAGVTQTPRYLIKTRGQQVTLSCSPISGHRSVSWYQQTPGQGLQFLFEYFSETQRNKGNFPGRFSGRQFSNSRSEMNVSTLELGDSALYLCASSGLVLQTQYFGPGTRLLVL.

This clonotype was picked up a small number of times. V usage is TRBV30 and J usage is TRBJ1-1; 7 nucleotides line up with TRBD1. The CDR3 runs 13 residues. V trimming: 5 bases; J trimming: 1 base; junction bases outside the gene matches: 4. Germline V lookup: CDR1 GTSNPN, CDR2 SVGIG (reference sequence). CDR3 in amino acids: CAWERQGNTEAFF. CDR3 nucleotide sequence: TGTGCCTGGGAAAGACAGGGGAACACTGAAGCTTTCTTT.

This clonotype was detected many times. CDR3 loop: CASSLVDQPQHF. In nucleotides, the CDR3 is TGTGCCAGCAGCTTGGTAGATCAGCCCCAGCATTTT. The gene calls are TRBV5-6 and TRBJ1-5, with D unclear. Germline V gene sequence: CDR1 SGHDT, CDR2 YYEEEE. The CDR3 covers 12 residues. Deletions cut 0 bases from V and 5 bases from J, with 3 bases between.

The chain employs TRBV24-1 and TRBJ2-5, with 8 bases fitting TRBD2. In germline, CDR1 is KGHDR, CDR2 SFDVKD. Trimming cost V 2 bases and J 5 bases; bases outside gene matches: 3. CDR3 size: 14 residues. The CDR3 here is CATSDSREGETQYF. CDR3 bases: TGTGCCACCAGTGATTCCCGGGAGGGGGAGACCCAGTACTTC.

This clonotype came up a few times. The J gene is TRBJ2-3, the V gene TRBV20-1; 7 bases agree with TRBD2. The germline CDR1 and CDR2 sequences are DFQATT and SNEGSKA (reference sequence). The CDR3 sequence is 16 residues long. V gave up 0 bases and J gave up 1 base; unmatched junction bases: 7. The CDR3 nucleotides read TGCAGTGCTAGAGATCAGAGGAGCGGGGGCACAGATACGCAGTATTTT. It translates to CSARDQRSGGTDTQYF.

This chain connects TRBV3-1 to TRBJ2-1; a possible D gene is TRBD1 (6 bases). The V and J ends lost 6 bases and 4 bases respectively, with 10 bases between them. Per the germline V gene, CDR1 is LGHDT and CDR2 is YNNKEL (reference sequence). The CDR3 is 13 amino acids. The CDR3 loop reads CASSEQGYNEQFF. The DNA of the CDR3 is TGTGCCAGCAGTGAACAGGGTTACAATGAGCAGTTCTTC.

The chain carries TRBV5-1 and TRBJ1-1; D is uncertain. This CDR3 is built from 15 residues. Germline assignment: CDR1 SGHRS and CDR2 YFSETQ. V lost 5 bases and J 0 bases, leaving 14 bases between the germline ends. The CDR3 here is CASRETQGMNTEAFF. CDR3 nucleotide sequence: TGCGCCAGCAGAGAAACCCAAGGAATGAACACTGAAGCTTTCTTT.

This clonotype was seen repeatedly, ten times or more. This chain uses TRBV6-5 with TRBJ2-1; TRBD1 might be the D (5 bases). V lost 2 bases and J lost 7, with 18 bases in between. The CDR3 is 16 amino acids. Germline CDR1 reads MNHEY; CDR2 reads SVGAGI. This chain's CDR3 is CASSYGAREGKNEQFF. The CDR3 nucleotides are TGTGCCAGCAGTTACGGGGCCAGGGAAGGTAAAAATGAGCAGTTCTTC.

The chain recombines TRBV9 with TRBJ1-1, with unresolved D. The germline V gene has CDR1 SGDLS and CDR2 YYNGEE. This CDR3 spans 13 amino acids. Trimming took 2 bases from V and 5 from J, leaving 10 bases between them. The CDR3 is CASSVKVGTEAFF. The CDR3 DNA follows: TGTGCCAGCAGCGTCAAGGTGGGTACTGAAGCTTTCTTT.

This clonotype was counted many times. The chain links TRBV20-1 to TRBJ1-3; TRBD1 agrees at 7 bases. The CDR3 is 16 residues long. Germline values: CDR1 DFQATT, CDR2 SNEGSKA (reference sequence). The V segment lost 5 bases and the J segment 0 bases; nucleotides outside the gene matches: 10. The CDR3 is CSALDRQTISGNTIYF. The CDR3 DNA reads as TGCAGTGCTTTGGACAGGCAGACTATCTCTGGAAACACCATATATTTT.

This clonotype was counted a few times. The chain's CDR3 is CSARGARVGDADTQYF. The CDR3 coding sequence is TGCAGTGCTAGAGGGGCCAGGGTGGGGGACGCGGATACGCAGTATTTT. The V and J genes are TRBV20-1 and TRBJ2-3, with D possibly called TRBD1 or TRBD2 (5 bases each). The ends were cut back, 1 base at V and 6 bases at J, with 20 bases in the middle. The V gene's germline CDR1 is DFQATT and CDR2 SNEGSKA (reference sequence). The CDR3 has 16 residues.

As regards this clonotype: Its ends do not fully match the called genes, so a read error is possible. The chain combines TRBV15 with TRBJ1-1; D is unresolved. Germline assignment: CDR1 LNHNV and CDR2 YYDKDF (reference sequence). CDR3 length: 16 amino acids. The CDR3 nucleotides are TGTGCCACCAGCAGAGATCAATTGATCGGGAACTCTGAAGCTTTCTTT. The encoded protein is CATSRDQLIGNSEAFF.

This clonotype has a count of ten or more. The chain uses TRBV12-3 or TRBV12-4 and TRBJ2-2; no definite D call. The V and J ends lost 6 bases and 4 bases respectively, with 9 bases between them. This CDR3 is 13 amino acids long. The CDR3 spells CASRLESTGELFF. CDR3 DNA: TGTGCCAGCAGGCTCGAGAGCACCGGGGAGCTGTTTTTT.